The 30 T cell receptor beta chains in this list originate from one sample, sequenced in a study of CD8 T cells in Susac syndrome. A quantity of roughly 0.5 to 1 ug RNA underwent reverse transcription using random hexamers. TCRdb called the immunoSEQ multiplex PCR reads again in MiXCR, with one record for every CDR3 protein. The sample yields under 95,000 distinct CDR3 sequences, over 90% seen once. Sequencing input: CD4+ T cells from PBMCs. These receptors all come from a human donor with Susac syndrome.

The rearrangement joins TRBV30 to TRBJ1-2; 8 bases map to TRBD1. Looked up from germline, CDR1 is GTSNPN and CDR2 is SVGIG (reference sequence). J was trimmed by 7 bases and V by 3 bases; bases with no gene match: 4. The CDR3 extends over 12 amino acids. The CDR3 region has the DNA TGTGCCTGGAGCCGGACAGGGAGTGGCTACACCTTC. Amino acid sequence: CAWSRTGSGYTF.

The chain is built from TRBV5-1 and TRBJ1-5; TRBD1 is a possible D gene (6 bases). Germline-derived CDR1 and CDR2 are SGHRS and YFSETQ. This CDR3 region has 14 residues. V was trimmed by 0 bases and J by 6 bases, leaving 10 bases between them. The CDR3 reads CASSLAGDGQPQHF. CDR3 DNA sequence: TGCGCCAGCAGCTTGGCAGGGGACGGTCAGCCCCAGCATTTT.

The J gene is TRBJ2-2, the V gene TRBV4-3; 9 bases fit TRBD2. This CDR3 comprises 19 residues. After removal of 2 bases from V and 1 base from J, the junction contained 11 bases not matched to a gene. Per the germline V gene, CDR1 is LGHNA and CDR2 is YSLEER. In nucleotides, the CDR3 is TGCGCCAGCAGCCAAAGTGGGGTAGCGGGGGACCTGAACACCGGGGAGCTGTTTTTT. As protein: CASSQSGVAGDLNTGELFF.

The DNA for the CDR3 is TGTGCCAGCAGCTCGTCCCCGGCGATCTACGAGCAGTACTTC. This encodes CASSSSPAIYEQYF. The V gene is TRBV7-2, the J gene TRBJ2-7; D remains unclear. With 4 bases removed from V and 3 bases from J, the gap between germline ends came to 13 bases. The germline CDR1 and CDR2 sequences are SGHTA and FQGNSA. The CDR3 is made up of 14 amino acids.

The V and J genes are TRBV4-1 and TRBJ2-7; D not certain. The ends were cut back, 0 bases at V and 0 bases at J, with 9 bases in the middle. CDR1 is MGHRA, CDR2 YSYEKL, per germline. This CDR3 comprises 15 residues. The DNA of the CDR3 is TGCGCCAGCAGCCAAGACAGGTTGAGCTCCTACGAGCAGTACTTC. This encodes CASSQDRLSSYEQYF.

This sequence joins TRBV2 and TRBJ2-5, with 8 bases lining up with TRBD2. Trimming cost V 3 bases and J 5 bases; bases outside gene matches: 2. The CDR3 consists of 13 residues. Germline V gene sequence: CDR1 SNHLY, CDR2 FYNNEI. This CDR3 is CASSEGLVETQYF. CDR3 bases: TGTGCCAGCAGTGAGGGACTAGTGGAGACCCAGTACTTC.

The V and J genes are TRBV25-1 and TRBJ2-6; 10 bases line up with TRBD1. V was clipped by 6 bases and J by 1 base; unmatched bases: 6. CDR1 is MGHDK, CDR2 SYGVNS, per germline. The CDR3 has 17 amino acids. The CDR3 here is CASRGQGGPSGANVLTF. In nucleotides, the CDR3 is TGTGCCAGCAGAGGACAGGGGGGTCCATCTGGGGCCAACGTCCTGACTTTC.

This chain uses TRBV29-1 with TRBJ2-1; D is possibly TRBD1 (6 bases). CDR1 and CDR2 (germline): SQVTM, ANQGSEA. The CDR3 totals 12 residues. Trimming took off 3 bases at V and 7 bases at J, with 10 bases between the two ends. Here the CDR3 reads CSVDRTGNEQFF. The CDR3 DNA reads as TGCAGCGTTGACCGTACAGGGAATGAGCAGTTCTTC.

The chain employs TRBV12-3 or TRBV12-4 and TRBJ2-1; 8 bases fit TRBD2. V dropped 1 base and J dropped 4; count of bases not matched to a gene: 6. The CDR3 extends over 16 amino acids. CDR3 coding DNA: TGTGCCAGCAGTTTAGAAGTTTCTAGCGGGTACAATGAGCAGTTCTTC. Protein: CASSLEVSSGYNEQFF.

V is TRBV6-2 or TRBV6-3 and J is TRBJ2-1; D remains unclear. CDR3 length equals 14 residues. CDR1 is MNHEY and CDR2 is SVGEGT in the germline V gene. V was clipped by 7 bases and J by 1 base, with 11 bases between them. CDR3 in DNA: TGTGCCAGCAAGGATAACAGTTCCTACAATGAGCAGTTCTTC. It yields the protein CASKDNSSYNEQFF.

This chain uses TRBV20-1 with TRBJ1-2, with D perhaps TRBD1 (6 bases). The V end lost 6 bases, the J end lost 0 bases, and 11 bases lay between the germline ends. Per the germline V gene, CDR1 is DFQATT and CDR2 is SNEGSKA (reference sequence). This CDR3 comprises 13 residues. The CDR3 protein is CSALDSTNYGYTF. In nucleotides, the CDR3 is TGCAGTGCCTTGGACAGCACTAACTATGGCTACACCTTC.

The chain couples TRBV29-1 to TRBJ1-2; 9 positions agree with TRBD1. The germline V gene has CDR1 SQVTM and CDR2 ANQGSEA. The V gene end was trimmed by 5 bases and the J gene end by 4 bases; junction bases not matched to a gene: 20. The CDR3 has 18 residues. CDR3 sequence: CSVSGEQGAPDLSYGYTF. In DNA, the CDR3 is TGCAGCGTTTCGGGAGAACAGGGGGCTCCTGATCTTTCCTATGGCTACACCTTC.

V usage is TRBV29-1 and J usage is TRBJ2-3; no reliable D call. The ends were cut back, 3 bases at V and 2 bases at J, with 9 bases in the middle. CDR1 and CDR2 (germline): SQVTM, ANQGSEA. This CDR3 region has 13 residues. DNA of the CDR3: TGCAGCGTTGAGTGGCAGAACACAGATACGCAGTATTTT. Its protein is CSVEWQNTDTQYF.

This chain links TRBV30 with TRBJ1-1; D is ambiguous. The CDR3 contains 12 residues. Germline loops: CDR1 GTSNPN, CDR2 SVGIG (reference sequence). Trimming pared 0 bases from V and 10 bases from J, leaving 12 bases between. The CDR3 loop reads CAWSVPTQRAFF. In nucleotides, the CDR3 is TGTGCCTGGAGTGTTCCGACACAGCGAGCTTTCTTT.

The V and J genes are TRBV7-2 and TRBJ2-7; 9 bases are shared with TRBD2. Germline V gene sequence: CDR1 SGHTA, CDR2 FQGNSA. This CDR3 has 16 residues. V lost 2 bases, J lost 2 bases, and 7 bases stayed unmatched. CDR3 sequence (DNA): TGTGCCAGCAGCTTAACTGCGGGGGGGGCACCCTACGAGCAGTACTTC. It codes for CASSLTAGGAPYEQYF.

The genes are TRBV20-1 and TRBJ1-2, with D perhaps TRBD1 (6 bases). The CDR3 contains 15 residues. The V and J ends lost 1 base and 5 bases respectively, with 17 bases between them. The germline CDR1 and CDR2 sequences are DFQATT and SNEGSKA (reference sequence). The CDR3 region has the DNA TGCAGTGCTAGAGCTCCGGGGGGGCAAGGGTATGGCTACACCTTC. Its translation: CSARAPGGQGYGYTF.

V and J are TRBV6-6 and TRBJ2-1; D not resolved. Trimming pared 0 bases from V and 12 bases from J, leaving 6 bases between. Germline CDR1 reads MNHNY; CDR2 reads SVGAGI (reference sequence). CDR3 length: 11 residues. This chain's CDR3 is CASSYSGVQFF. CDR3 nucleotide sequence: TGTGCCAGCAGTTACTCTGGCGTGCAGTTCTTC.

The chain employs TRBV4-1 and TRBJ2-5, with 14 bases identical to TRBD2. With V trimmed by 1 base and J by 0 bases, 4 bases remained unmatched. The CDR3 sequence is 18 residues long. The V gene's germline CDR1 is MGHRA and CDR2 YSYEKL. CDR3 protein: CASSQGLAGGFYQETQYF. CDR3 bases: TGCGCCAGCAGCCAAGGACTAGCGGGGGGGTTCTACCAAGAGACCCAGTACTTC.

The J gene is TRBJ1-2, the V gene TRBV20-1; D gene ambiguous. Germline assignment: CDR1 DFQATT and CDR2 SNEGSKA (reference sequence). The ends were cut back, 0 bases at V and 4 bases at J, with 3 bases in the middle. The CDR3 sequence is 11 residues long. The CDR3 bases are TGCAGTGCTAGAGAAATCTATGGCTACACCTTC. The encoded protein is CSAREIYGYTF.

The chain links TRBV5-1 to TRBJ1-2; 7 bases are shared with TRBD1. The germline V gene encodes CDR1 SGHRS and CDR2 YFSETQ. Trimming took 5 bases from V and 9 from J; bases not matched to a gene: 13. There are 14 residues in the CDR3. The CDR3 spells CASSSSTGVVSYTF. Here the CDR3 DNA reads TGCGCCAGCAGTTCTAGTACAGGGGTAGTGAGCTACACCTTC.

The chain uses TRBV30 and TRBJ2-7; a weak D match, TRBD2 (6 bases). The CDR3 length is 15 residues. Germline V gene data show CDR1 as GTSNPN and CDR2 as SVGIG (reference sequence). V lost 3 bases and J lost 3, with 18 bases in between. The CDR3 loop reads CAWRPGAGPIYEQYF. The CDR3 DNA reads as TGTGCCTGGAGGCCCGGTGCGGGACCGATCTACGAGCAGTACTTC.

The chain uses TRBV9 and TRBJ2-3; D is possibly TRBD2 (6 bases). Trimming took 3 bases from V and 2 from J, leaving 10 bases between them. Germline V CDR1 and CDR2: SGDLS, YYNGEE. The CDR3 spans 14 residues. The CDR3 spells CASSASGSTDTQYF. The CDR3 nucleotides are TGTGCCAGCAGCGCCAGCGGGTCCACAGATACGCAGTATTTT.

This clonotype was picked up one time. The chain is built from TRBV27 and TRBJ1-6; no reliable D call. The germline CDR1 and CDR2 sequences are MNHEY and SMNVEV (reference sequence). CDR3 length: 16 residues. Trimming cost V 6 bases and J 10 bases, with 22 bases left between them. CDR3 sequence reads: CASRTLTVSLKSPLHF. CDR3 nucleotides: TGTGCCAGCAGGACCCTTACAGTGAGCCTTAAATCACCCCTCCACTTT.

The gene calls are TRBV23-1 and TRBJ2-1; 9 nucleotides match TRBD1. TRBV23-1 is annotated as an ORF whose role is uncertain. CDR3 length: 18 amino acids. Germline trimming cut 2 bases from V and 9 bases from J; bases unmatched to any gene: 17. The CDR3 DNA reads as TGCGCCAGCAGTCAACCAAATCACAGGGGGCTGGGACAGGGTGAGCAGTTCTTC. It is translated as CASSQPNHRGLGQGEQFF.

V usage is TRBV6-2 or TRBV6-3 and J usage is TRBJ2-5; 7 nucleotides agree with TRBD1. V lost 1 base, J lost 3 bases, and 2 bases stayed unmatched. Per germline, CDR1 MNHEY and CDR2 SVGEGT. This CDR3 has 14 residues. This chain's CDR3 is CASSYFQGEETQYF. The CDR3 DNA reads TGTGCCAGCAGTTACTTTCAGGGGGAAGAGACCCAGTACTTC.

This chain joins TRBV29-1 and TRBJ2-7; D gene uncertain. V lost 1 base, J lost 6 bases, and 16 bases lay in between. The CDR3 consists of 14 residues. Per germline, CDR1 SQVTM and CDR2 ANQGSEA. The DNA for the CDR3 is TGCAGCGTTGAAGCTCCCGACGGAACTCGCGAGCAGTACTTC. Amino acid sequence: CSVEAPDGTREQYF.

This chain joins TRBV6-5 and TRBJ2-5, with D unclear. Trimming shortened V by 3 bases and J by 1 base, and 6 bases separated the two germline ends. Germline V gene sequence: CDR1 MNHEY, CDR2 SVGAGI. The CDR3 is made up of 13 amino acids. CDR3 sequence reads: CASSYFSQETQYF. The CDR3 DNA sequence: TGTGCCAGCAGTTATTTCAGCCAAGAGACCCAGTACTTC.

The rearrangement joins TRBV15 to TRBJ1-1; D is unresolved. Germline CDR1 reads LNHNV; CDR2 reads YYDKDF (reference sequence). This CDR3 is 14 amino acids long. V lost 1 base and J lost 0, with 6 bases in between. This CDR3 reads CATSRAGVNTEAFF. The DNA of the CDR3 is TGTGCCACCAGCAGAGCCGGGGTGAACACTGAAGCTTTCTTT.

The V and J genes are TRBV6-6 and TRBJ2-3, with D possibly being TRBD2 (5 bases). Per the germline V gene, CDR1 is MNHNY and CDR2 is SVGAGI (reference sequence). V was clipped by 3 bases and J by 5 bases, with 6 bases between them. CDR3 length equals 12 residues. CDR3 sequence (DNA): TGTGCCAGCAGTTATCGGGAAGATACGCAGTATTTT. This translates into CASSYREDTQYF.

The CDR3 sequence: CASSPDRGPDEQFF. In DNA form, the CDR3 reads TGTGCCAGCAGTCCGGACAGGGGGCCGGATGAGCAGTTCTTC. The V call is TRBV27, the J call TRBJ2-1, with TRBD1 matching over 11 bases. CDR3 length: 14 residues. The trim removed 5 bases at V and 8 bases at J, leaving 5 bases unmatched. Looked up from germline, CDR1 is MNHEY and CDR2 is SMNVEV (reference sequence).